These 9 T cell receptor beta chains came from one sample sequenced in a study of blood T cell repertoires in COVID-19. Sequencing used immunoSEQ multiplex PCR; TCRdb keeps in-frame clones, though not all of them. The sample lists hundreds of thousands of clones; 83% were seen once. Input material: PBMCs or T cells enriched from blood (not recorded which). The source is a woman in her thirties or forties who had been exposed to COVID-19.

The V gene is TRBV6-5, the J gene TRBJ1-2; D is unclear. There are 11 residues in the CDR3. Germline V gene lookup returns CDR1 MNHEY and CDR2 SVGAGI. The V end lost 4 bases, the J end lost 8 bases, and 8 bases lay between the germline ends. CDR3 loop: CASSSSVGYTF. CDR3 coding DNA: TGTGCCAGCAGTTCATCAGTGGGCTACACCTTC.

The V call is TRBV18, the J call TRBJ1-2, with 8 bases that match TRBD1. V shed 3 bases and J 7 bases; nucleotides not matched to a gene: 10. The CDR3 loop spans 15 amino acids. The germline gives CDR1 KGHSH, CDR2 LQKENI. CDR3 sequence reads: CASSPADRAKSGYTF. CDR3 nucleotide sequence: TGTGCCAGCTCACCGGCGGACAGGGCTAAAAGTGGCTACACCTTC.

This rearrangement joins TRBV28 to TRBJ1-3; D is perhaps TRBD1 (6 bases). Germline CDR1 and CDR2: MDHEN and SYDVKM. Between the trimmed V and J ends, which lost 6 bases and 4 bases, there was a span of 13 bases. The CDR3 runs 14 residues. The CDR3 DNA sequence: TGTGCCAGCAGCCGCAGGGGTGGGGGAAACACCATATATTTT. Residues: CASSRRGGGNTIYF.

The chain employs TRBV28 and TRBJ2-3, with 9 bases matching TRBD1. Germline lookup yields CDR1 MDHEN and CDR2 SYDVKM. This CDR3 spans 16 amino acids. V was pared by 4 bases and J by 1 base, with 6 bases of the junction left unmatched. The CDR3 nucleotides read TGTGCCAGCAGTTCCCTTAGGACAGGGGGCACAGATACGCAGTATTTT. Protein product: CASSSLRTGGTDTQYF.

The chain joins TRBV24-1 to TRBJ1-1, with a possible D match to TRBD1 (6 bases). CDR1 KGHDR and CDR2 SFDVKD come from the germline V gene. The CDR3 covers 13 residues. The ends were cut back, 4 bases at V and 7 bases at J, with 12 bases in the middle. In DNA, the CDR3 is TGTGCCACCAGTGACTCCGGGGGGCGTGAAGCTTTCTTT. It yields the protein CATSDSGGREAFF.

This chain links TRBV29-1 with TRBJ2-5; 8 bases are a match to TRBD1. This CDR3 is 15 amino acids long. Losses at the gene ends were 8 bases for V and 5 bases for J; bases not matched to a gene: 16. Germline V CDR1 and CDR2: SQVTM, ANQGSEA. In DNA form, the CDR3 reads TGCAGCCTGGCGCTGACAGGGGTCCCGGGGGAGACCCAGTACTTC. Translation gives CSLALTGVPGETQYF.

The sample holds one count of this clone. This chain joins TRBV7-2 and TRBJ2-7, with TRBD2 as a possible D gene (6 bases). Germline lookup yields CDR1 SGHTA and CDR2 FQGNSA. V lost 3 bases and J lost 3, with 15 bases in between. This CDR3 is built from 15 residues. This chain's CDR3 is CASSFKATGGYEQYF. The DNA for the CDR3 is TGTGCCAGCAGCTTTAAGGCCACCGGGGGCTACGAGCAGTACTTC.

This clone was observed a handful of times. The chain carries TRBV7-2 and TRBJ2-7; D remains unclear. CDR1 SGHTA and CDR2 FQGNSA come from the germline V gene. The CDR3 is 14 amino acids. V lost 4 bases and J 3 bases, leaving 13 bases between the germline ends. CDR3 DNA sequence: TGTGCCAGCAGCTCCCAGTCCGATGACTACGAGCAGTACTTC. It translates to CASSSQSDDYEQYF.

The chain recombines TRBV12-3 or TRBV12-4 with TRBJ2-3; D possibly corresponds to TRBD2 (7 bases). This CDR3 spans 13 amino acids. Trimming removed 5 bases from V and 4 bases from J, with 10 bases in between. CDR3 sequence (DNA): TGTGCCAGCAGTCGCGGGGGCGCAGATACGCAGTATTTT. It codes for CASSRGGADTQYF.